This TCR beta chain was identified in a study of shared clonotypes between healthy human individuals. The DNA input per sorted-subset replicate PCR was roughly 0.2 ug, corresponding to roughly 30,000 T cell genomes. Clones were sequenced by immunoSEQ multiplex PCR, and TCRdb holds only the in-frame ones, with some missing. The sample includes 850,000 to 1,200,000 clones, around 76% of them seen just once. The CDR3 spans 17 residues. V shed 2 bases and J 1 base; nucleotides not matched to a gene: 5. Germline V CDR1 and CDR2: LNHDA, SQIVND (reference sequence). Study-level points and caveats: Compared with memory subsets, naive subsets generally had larger estimated richness.

As to this clone: The target antigen is unknown.

This sequence joins TRBV19 and TRBJ2-1, with 10 positions matching TRBD2. Sequenced sample: memory CD4+ T cells sorted from blood. The subset here: CD45RA-negative fraction. The receptor was derived from a man in his late teens or twenties in good health. The CDR3 loop is CASSIFSGGKSYNEQFF. The CDR3, as DNA: TGTGCCAGTAGTATATTTAGCGGGGGGAAGTCCTACAATGAGCAGTTCTTC.